This T cell receptor (beta chain) emerged from a study of shared clonotypes between healthy human individuals. Study outcomes and limitations: The study found about 5% of naive CD4 clonotypes shared across a handful of donors. Sampling included only blood; tissue repertoires likely differ.

This was a deep-level run. Assay: immunoSEQ multiplex PCR; the TCRdb copy retains only in-frame clones and omits some. The sample holds 2,500,000 or so clones; around 90% are singletons and the top ten take 0.13% to 0.15%. This clone was detected only once. The antigen is unknown. Donors comprised only Caucasian adults living in Nashville, Tennessee. The TCR originated in a man between 18 and 35 years old in good health. The source material was naive CD4+ T cells sorted from blood. Regarding subset: CD45RA+ positively selected.

CDR3 sequence reads: CASSNILEGGEQYF. In DNA, the CDR3 is TGTGCCAGCAGTAACATCCTTGAGGGTGGCGAGCAGTACTTC. The rearrangement uses TRBV2 and TRBJ2-7, with TRBD2 as a possible D gene (5 bases). Germline V gene data show CDR1 as SNHLY and CDR2 as FYNNEI. The V and J ends lost 5 bases and 6 bases respectively, with 17 bases between them. The CDR3 has 14 residues.